This T cell receptor beta chain was identified during a study of blood T cells in healthy people across ages. In this sample, this clonotype turned up a few times. Donation came from healthy Caucasian individuals in Russia who were aged 6 to 90. CDR3 length: 14 residues. Trimming removed 3 bases from V and 2 bases from J, with 10 bases in between. Looked up from germline, CDR1 is SGHRS and CDR2 is YFSETQ. The use of a sample-barcoded 5' primer and a J-beta primer mix characterized a second PCR of roughly 6 to 11 cycles. TCRdb analysed the 5' RACE reads with MiXCR anew, one entry per CDR3 protein. The table has about 840,000 distinct CDR3 sequences, 25% to 35% seen once. This sample was shared with a second study, whose subject was T cells of mothers and their children.

The chain has TRBV5-1 and TRBJ2-3; D is unresolved. The sequenced sample consisted of blood. This clonotype was sampled from a woman in her forties in good health. CDR3 protein: CASSYGGITDTQYF. The CDR3 DNA reads as TGCGCCAGCAGCTACGGTGGTATCACAGATACGCAGTATTTT.